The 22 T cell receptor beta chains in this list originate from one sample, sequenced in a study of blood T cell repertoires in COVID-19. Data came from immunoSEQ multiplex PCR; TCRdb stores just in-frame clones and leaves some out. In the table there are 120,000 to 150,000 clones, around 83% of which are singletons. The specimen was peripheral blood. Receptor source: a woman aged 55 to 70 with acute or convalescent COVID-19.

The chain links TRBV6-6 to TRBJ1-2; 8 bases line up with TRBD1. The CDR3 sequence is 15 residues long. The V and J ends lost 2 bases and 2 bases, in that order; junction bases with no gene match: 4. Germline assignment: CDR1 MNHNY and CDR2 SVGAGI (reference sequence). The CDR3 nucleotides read TGTGCCAGCAGTTACCACGACAGGGGAAACTATGGCTACACCTTC. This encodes CASSYHDRGNYGYTF.

The CDR3 here is CATSDIGDRAYNEQFF. CDR3 DNA: TGTGCCACCAGTGATATCGGGGACAGGGCATACAATGAGCAGTTCTTC. The chain combines TRBV24-1 with TRBJ2-1; the match to TRBD1 covers 9 bases. The CDR3 contains 16 residues. Unmatched junction bases numbered 6, after V lost 3 bases and J lost 4 bases. Germline-derived CDR1 and CDR2 are KGHDR and SFDVKD.

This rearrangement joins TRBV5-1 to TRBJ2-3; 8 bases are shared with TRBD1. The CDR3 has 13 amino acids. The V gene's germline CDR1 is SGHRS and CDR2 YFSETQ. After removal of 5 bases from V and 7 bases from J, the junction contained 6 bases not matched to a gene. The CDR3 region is CASSPGGTNTQYF. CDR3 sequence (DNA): TGCGCCAGCAGTCCAGGGGGCACTAATACGCAGTATTTT.

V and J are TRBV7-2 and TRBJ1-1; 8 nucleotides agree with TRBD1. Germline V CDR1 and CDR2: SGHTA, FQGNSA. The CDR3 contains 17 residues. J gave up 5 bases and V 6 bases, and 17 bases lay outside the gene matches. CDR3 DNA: TGTGCCAGCAGTTTAAAGTCGTACTTAACAGGGGGGACTGAAGCTTTCTTT. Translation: CASSLKSYLTGGTEAFF.

The DNA of the CDR3 is TGCGCCAGCAGCCCTCCCGGGACAGGGGCACGCGAGCAGTACTTC. As protein: CASSPPGTGAREQYF. The rearrangement uses TRBV5-1 and TRBJ2-7; the match to TRBD1 covers 10 bases. Germline V gene lookup returns CDR1 SGHRS and CDR2 YFSETQ. The V gene end was trimmed by 4 bases and the J gene end by 6 bases; junction bases not matched to a gene: 10. CDR3 length: 15 residues. The full variable domain, its missing parts supplied by reference TRBV5-1 and TRBJ2-7, is KAGVTQTPRYLIKTRGQQVTLSCSPISGHRSVSWYQQTPGQGLQFLFEYFSETQRNKGNFPGRFSGRQFSNSRSEMNVSTLELGDSALYLCASSPPGTGAREQYFGPGTRLTVT.

The CDR3 DNA sequence: TGTGCCAGTAGTTTCCGTACAGGGGCTCGCAATCAGCCCCAGCATTTT. Encoded protein: CASSFRTGARNQPQHF. The genes are TRBV19 and TRBJ1-5; 7 positions match TRBD1. Germline CDR1 is LNHDA and CDR2 is SQIVND (reference sequence). The CDR3 consists of 16 residues. V dropped 5 bases and J dropped 2; count of bases not matched to a gene: 9. Full variable domain (outside the CDR3, taken from reference TRBV19 and TRBJ1-5): DGGITQSPKYLFRKEGQNVTLSCEQNLNHDAMYWYRQDPGQGLRLIYYSQIVNDFQKGDIAEGYSVSREKKESFPLTVTSAQKNPTAFYLCASSFRTGARNQPQHFGDGTRLSIL.

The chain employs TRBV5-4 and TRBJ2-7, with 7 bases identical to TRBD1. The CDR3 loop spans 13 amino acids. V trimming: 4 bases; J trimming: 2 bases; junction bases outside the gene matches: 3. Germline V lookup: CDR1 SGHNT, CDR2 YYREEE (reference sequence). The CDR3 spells CASSRTGAYEQYF. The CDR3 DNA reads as TGTGCCAGCAGCCGAACAGGGGCCTACGAGCAGTACTTC.

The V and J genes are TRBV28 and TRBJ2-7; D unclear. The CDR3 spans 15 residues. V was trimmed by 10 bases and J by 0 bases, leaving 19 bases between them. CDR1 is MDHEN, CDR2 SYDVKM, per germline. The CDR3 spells CATITPRGLSYEQYF. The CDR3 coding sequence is TGTGCCACCATAACCCCCCGTGGCCTCTCCTACGAGCAGTACTTC.

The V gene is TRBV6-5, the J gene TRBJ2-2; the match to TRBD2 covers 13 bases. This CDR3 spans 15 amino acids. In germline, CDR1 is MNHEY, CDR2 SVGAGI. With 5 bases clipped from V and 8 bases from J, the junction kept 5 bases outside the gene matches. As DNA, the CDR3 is TGTGCCAGCAGTCCCGGACTAGCGGGAGTTGGGGAGCTGTTTTTT. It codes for CASSPGLAGVGELFF.

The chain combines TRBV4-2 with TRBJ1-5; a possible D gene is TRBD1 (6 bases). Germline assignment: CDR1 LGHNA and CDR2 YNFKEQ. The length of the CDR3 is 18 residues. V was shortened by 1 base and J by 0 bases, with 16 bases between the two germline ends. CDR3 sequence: CASSQGLNRVYSNQPQHF. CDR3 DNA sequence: TGTGCCAGCAGCCAAGGCCTCAACAGGGTCTATAGCAATCAGCCCCAGCATTTT.

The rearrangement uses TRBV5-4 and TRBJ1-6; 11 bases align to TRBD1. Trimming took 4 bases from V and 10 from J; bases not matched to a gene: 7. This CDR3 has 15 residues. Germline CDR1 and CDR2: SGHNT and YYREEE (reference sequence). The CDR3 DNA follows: TGTGCCAGCAGCCCCGGACAGGGGGCTGGATCACCCCTCCACTTT. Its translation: CASSPGQGAGSPLHF.

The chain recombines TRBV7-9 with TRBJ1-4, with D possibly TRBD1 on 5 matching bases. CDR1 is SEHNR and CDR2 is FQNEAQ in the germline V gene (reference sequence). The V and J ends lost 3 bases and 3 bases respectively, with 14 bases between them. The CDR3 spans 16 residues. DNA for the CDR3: TGTGCCAGCAGCTTTAAGCAGGGAGGATCTAATGAAAAACTGTTTTTT. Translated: CASSFKQGGSNEKLFF.

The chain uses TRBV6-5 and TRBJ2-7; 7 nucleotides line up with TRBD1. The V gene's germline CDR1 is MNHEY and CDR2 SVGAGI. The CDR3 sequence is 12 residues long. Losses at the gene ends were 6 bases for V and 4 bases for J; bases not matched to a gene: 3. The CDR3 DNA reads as TGTGCCAGCAGGACAGGGAATTACGAGCAGTACTTC. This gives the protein CASRTGNYEQYF.

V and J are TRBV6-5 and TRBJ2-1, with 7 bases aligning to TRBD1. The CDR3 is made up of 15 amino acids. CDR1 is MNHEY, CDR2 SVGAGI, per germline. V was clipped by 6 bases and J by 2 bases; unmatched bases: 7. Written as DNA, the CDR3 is TGTGCCAGCAGCCGGAACAGGGGCCCCTACAATGAGCAGTTCTTC. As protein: CASSRNRGPYNEQFF.

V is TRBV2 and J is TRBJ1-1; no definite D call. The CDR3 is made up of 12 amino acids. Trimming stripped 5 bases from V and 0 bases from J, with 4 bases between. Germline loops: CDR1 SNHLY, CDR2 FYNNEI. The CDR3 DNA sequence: TGTGCCAGCAGTATCATGAACACTGAAGCTTTCTTT. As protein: CASSIMNTEAFF. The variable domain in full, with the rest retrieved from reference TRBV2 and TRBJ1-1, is EPEVTQTPSHQVTQMGQEVILRCVPISNHLYFYWYRQILGQKVEFLVSFYNNEISEKSEIFDDQFSVERPDGSNFTLKIRSTKLEDSAMYFCASSIMNTEAFFGQGTRLTVV.

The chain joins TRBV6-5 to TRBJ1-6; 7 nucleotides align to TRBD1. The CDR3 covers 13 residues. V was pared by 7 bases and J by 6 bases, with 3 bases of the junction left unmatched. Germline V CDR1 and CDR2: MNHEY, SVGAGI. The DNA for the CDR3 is TGTGCCAGCATGAGGGGGCGTAATTCACCCCTCCACTTT. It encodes CASMRGRNSPLHF.

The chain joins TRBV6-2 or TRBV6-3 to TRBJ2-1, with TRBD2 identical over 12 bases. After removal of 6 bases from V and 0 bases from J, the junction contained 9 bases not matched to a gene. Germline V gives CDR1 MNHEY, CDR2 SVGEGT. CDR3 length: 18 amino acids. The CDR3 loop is CASRPLAGGGGSYNEQFF. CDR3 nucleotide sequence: TGTGCCAGCAGGCCTCTAGCGGGAGGGGGGGGCTCCTACAATGAGCAGTTCTTC.

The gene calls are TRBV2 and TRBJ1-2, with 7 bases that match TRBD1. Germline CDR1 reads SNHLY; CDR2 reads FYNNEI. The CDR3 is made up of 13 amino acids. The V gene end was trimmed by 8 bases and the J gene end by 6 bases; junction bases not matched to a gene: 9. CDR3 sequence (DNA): TGTGCCAGCGACCGACAGGGAACTAATGGCTACACCTTC. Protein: CASDRQGTNGYTF.

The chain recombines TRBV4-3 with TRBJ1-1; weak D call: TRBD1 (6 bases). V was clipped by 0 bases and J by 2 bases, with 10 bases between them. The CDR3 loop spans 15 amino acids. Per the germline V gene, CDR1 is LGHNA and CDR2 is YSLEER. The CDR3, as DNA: TGCGCCAGCAGCCAAGAGGGACAAATAAACACTGAAGCTTTCTTT. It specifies CASSQEGQINTEAFF.

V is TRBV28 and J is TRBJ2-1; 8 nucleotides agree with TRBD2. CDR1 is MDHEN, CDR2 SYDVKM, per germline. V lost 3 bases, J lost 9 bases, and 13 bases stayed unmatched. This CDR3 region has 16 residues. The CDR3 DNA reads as TGTGCCAGCAGTTTTTCCGGACTAGCCCTCCGGGGTGAGCAGTTCTTC. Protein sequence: CASSFSGLALRGEQFF.

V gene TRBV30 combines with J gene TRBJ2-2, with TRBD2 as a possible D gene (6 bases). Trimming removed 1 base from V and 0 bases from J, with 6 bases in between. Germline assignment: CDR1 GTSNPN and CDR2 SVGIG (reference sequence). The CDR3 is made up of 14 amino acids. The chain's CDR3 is CAWSGGANTGELFF. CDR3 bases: TGTGCCTGGAGTGGGGGGGCGAACACCGGGGAGCTGTTTTTT.

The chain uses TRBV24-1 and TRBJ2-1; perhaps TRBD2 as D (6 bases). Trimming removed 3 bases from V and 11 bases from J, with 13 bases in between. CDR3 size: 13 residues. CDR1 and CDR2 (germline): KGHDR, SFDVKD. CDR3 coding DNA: TGTGCCACCAGTGATCTGACTAGGGAACAGCAGTTCTTC. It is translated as CATSDLTREQQFF.